Detailed here is one TCR beta chain. As a fraction of the sample, this clonotype is medium-sized (0.01 to 0.1%). This receptor's antigen is unknown. No qualities accompany the bases; no much larger clone lies one base away. This specimen comes from a study of vaccination and CD4 T cells after COVID-19 (dated by TCRdb to the early 2020s). The study in broad terms: Every convalescent patient had a positive nasal swab PCR test for SARS-CoV-2, with mild disease in nine patients and severe disease in one. Six males and four females were included in the convalescent cohort, with two Hispanic individuals, seven Caucasians, two Asians and one multiracial person represented. Participants received two doses of either the Pfizer-BioNTech BNT162b2 vaccine (n=8) or the Moderna mRNA-1273 vaccine (n=2). Post-COVID blood samples from convalescent patients were collected a median of approximately 93 days after diagnosis, with a range of roughly 30 to 170 days. Post-vaccine blood samples were obtained a median of around 74 days after the second vaccine dose, with a range of about 12 to 241 days. Overlapping spike peptide pools from SARS-CoV-2 and from the common cold coronaviruses HCoV-NL63, HCoV-OC43 and HCoV-229E were used as culture stimuli. Control cultures received a CEFX viral epitope pool as the positive control, an HIV-1 Nef peptide pool as the negative control, or no peptide. In 10 COVID-19 convalescent patients and a handful of infection-naive healthy vaccine recipients, researchers compared the spike-specific CD4+ TCR repertoire from before mRNA vaccination with the repertoire from after. The investigation overall reported the following: The median number of SARS-CoV-2-reactive clonotypes rose from about 23 after infection to 38 after vaccination, but the change was not significant. In convalescent patients, nearly all vaccine-specific clones (304 of 307) were found to be mono-reactive for SARS-CoV-2 spike rather than cross-reactive with common cold coronaviruses. In convalescent patients, a median around 86% of post-vaccine SARS-CoV-2-reactive clones were detected only after vaccination, and vaccine-specific priming was suggested by this finding. Only a relatively small number of convalescent patients were included in the study, and early timepoints following natural infection were not analyzed.

This sample's treatment or condition label indicates: approximately nine-day PBMC culture with coronavirus spike peptide pools or control peptides (ViraFEST assay). The ViraFEST assay, used in the study, expanded antigen-specific T cells with peptide pools and then identified the expanded clonotypes through TCR sequencing. The convalescent patients' positive SARS-CoV-2 PCR tests fell between March and December 2020, which was before the Alpha, Beta and Delta variants emerged in the United States. Each well held roughly 2 million PBMCs cultured in IMDM containing roughly 5% human AB serum and 10 IU/ml IL-2, with 10 ug/ml peptide pools added. On days 3 and 7, half of the culture medium was replaced with fresh IL-2-containing medium. Once the cells had been in culture for less than 12 days, the EasySep CD4+ T cell isolation kit was used to isolate CD4+ T cells by negative selection. Ficoll-Paque Plus gradient centrifugation was used to isolate PBMCs from whole blood, and the isolated PBMCs were then either used fresh or cryopreserved at -140C. Triplicate wells were generally used for each culture condition.

The method was PCR. TCR sequencing of DNA from cultured CD4+ T cells used the Oncomine TCR Beta short-read assay at the Johns Hopkins FTIC core. Genomic DNA was extracted from the cultured CD4+ T cells with the QIAamp micro DNA kit. Oncomine TCR Beta libraries from cultured CD4+ T cells were pooled using unique dual indexes and sequenced on an Illumina iSeq 100. The authors' analysis ran thus. Non-productive sequences were removed, and CDR3s not starting with C, not ending with F or W, or shorter than 7 amino acids were discarded. Antigen-specific clonotypes were identified using the MANAFEST web application through comparison of peptide-stimulated wells with reference and other culture wells. An FDR below 0.05, an odds ratio above 5, and a productive frequency above 0.1% in at least two of three replicate wells were required for clones to be considered positive. A clonotype was classed as cross-reactive if the clonotype showed significant expansion both in SARS-CoV-2 spike wells and in at least one common cold coronavirus spike condition. CDR3 homology was assessed with Levenshtein distances (stringdist) and unrooted phylogenetic trees (ape) in R version 3.6.1. The public reads were quality trimmed at Q25 with fastp and then assembled into clones with MiXCR by TCRdb, keeping productive beta chains. Merged by CDR3 protein, the rows form single entries marked with the most common genes and DNA. TCRdb, not the original authors, processed these V and J calls. The sample table lists about 5,500 distinct CDR3 sequences, around 69% of them with a count of one. Of the sample, approximately 18% falls within the top ten clones.

Sequenced material: CD4+ T cells from blood, cultured in vitro. This TCR was sampled from a human donor who had recovered from COVID-19.

The CDR3 protein: CSANIRGSNQPQHF. The DNA sequence is as follows: TGCAGTGCTAACATACGGGGAAGCAATCAGCCCCAGCATTTT. The sequence joins TRBV20-1 to TRBJ1-5, with the D segment identity uncertain. CDR3 length: 14 amino acids, cysteine to phenylalanine. CDR3 DNA only is kept here, 42 bases in frame from base 1. V loses 4 bases of germline sequence and J loses 1 base, and the interval between the two ends is 11 bases. For CDR1 and CDR2, the germline V gene (reference sequence) lists DFQATT and SNEGSKA.